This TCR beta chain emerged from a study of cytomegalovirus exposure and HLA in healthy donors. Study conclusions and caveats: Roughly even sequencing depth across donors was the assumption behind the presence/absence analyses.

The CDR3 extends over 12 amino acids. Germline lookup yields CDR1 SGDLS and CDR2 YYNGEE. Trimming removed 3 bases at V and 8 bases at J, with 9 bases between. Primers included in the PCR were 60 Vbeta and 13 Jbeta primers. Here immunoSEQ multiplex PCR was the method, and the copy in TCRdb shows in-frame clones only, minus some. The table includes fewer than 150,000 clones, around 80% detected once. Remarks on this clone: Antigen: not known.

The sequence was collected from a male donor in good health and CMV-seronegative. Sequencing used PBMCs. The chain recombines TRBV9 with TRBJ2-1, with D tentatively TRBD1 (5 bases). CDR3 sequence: CASSASGHEQFF. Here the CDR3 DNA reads TGTGCCAGCAGCGCCTCAGGGCATGAGCAGTTCTTC. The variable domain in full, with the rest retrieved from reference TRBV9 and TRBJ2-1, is DSGVTQTPKHLITATGQRVTLRCSPRSGDLSVYWYQQSLDQGLQFLIQYYNGEERAKGNILERFSAQQFPDLHSELNLSSLELGDSALYFCASSASGHEQFFGPGTRLTVL.